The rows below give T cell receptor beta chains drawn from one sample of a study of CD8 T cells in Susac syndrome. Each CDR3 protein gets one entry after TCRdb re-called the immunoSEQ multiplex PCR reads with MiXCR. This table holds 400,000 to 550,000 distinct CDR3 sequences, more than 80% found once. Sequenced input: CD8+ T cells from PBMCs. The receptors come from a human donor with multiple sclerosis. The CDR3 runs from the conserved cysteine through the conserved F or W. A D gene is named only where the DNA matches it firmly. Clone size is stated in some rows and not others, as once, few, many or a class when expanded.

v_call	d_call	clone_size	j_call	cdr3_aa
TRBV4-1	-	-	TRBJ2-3	CASSQDDSVTDTQYF
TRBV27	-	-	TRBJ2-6	CASSLLPDSGANVLTF
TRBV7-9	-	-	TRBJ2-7	CASSLLDGPGGSEQYF
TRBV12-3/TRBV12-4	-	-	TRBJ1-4	CASRDPTNEKLFF
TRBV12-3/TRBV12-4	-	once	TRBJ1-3	CASSLDYSGNTIYF
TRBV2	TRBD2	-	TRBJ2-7	CASSGDGAGGLTHEQYF
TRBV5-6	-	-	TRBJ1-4	CASSPGTISEKLFF
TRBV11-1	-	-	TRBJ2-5	CASSPRFRGALRETQYF
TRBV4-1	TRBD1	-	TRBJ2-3	CASSLPDRGVADTQYF
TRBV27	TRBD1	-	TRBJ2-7	CASSSNTGTGNYEQYF
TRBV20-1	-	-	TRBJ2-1	CSASPGTPLFSYNEQFF
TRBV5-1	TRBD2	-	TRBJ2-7	CASSPRTSGMPYEQYF
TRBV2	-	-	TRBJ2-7	CASSGGGGMSSYEQYF
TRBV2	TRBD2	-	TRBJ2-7	CASIPSGGYSYEQYF
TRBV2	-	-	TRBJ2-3	CASRIPEGDTQYF
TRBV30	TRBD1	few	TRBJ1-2	CAWTLGTGMDCTF
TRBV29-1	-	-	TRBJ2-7	CSVEGQSGYEQYF
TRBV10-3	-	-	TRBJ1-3	CAISGNADSGNTIYF
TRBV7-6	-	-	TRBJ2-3	CASSLAGVTDTQYF
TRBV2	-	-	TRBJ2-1	CASSESPYNEQFF
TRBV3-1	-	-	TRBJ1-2	CASSQQAGGGYTF
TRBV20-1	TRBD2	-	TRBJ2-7	CSASSRVSGRGSYEQYF
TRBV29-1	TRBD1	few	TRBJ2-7	CSAGTGGDYEQYF
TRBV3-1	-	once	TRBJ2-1	CASSQEKGVSGGHEQFF
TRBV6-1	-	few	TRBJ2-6	CASSQDSFSGANVLTF
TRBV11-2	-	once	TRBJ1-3	CASSPYREADTIYF
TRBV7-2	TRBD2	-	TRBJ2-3	CASSSQRGGADTQYF
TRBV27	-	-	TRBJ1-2	CASRRSEGGTNYGYTF
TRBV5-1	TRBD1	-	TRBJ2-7	CASSSGQISYEQYF
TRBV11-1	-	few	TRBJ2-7	CASSRQYYEQYF
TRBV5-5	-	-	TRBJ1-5	CASSRVVASNQPQHF
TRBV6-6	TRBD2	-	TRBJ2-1	CASTSGGAYNEQFF
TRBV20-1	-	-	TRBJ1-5	CSASSSVPASNQPQHF
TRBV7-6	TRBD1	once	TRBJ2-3	CASSLSGGIADTQYF
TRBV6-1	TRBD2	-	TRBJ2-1	CATRGSNYNEQFF
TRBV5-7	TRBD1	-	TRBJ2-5	CASSLPRGTGGEETQYF
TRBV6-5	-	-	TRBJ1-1	CASSYSGSRTEAFF
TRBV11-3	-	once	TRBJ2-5	CASSAEGALETQYF
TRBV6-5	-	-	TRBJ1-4	CASSNMGEVVDTTNEKLFF
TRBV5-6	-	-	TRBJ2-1	CARSLAEYNEQFF
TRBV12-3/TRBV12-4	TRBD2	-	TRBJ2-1	CASSPREVTSSYNEQFF
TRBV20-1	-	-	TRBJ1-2	CSARDRGDGYTF
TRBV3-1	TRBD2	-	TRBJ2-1	CASSQVQREPQFF
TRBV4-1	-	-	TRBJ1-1	CASSQLQGLETEAFF
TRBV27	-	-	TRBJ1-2	CASSFSINYGYTF
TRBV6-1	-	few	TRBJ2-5	CASSEGQGFWETQYF
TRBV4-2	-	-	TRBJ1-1	CASSQDGSLTEAFF
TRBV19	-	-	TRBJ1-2	CASSPGRGDTYGYTF
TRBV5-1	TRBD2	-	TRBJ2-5	CASSKTSGREETQYF
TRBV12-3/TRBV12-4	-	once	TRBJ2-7	CASRQDSYEQYF
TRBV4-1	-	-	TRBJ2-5	CASSQGLAGETQYF
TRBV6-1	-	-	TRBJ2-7	CASSDLLVGYRDEQYF
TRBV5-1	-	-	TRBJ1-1	CASSFRGGSTEAFF
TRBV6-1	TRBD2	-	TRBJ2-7	CASSEARGVAYEQYF
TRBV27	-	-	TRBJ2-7	CASSLQAGAPLPQQYF
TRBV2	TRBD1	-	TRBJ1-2	CASMGQGYYGYTF
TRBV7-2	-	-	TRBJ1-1	CASSLARGLGLLTGAFF
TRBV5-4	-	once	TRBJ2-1	CASSLVSWDEQFF
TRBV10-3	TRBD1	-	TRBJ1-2	CAIRNTGELYGYTF